This passage covers 8 T cell receptor beta chains from one sample sequenced in a study of blood T cell repertoires in COVID-19. TCRdb's table, derived via immunoSEQ multiplex PCR, lists solely in-frame clones and lacks some. The sample holds 200,000 to 300,000 clones, about four fifths seen once. The sequenced sample was peripheral blood. These receptors all come from an elderly woman with acute or convalescent COVID-19.

The rearrangement uses TRBV5-5 and TRBJ2-7; 12 nucleotides match TRBD1. V lost 4 bases to trimming and J lost 3 bases; unmatched junction nucleotides: 5. Per germline, CDR1 SGHKS and CDR2 YYEKEE (reference sequence). The CDR3 is 15 amino acids. This CDR3 reads CASSLGTGGHYEQYF. The CDR3, as DNA: TGTGCCAGCAGCCTGGGGACAGGGGGCCACTACGAGCAGTACTTC.

V and J are TRBV28 and TRBJ2-7; 12 bases line up with TRBD2. Per the germline V gene, CDR1 is MDHEN and CDR2 is SYDVKM. The V segment lost 6 bases and the J segment 8 bases; nucleotides outside the gene matches: 14. The CDR3 is 16 amino acids. CDR3 protein: CASSLTSGGLLGKQYF. The DNA for the CDR3 is TGTGCCAGCAGCCTGACTAGCGGGGGACTCCTAGGCAAGCAGTACTTC.

This rearrangement joins TRBV7-2 to TRBJ2-2; maybe TRBD2 (5 bases). The V end lost 5 bases, the J end lost 6 bases, and 16 bases lay between the germline ends. Germline V lookup: CDR1 SGHTA, CDR2 FQGNSA. CDR3 length equals 15 residues. In nucleotides, the CDR3 is TGTGCCAGCAGCCCCCGGACTCCCCTGGCCGGGGAGCTGTTTTTT. Residues: CASSPRTPLAGELFF.

The chain employs TRBV28 and TRBJ1-6; 7 positions agree with TRBD1. The germline V gene encodes CDR1 MDHEN and CDR2 SYDVKM. CDR3 size: 16 residues. J gave up 13 bases and V 4 bases, and 16 bases lay outside the gene matches. CDR3 loop: CASSSSRTGPFSPLHF. The DNA for the CDR3 is TGTGCCAGCAGTTCTTCCCGGACAGGTCCGTTTTCCCCCCTCCACTTT.

This chain uses TRBV19 with TRBJ1-5; tentative D call: TRBD1 (6 bases). Germline CDR1 reads LNHDA; CDR2 reads SQIVND (reference sequence). The CDR3 totals 15 residues. Trimming removed 2 bases from V and 5 bases from J, with 13 bases in between. The CDR3 loop reads CASSIFWDTYQPQHF. The DNA for the CDR3 is TGTGCCAGTAGTATATTCTGGGACACCTATCAGCCCCAGCATTTT.

The rearrangement uses TRBV12-3 or TRBV12-4 and TRBJ2-7, with D tentatively TRBD1 (5 bases). The length of the CDR3 is 13 residues. Trimming cost V 3 bases and J 2 bases, with 8 bases left between them. The CDR3 is CASSFGQAYEQYF. The CDR3 DNA sequence: TGTGCCAGCAGTTTCGGACAAGCCTACGAGCAGTACTTC.

This chain uses TRBV28 with TRBJ2-5, with TRBD2 matching 16 bases. Germline trimming cut 5 bases from V and 4 bases from J; bases unmatched to any gene: 7. The length of the CDR3 is 17 residues. CDR1 is MDHEN, CDR2 SYDVKM, per germline. DNA for the CDR3: TGTGCCAGCAGTCCGGGACTAGCGGGGGGGCTGGGAGAGACCCAGTACTTC. Translating it yields CASSPGLAGGLGETQYF.

The chain uses TRBV28 and TRBJ1-6, with 10 positions matching TRBD1. The trim removed 11 bases at V and 10 bases at J, leaving 8 bases unmatched. Looked up from germline, CDR1 is MDHEN and CDR2 is SYDVKM. The CDR3 has 13 residues. CDR3 sequence reads: CASGGQGYSPLHF. DNA of the CDR3: TGTGCCTCCGGGGGACAGGGGTACTCACCCCTCCACTTT.